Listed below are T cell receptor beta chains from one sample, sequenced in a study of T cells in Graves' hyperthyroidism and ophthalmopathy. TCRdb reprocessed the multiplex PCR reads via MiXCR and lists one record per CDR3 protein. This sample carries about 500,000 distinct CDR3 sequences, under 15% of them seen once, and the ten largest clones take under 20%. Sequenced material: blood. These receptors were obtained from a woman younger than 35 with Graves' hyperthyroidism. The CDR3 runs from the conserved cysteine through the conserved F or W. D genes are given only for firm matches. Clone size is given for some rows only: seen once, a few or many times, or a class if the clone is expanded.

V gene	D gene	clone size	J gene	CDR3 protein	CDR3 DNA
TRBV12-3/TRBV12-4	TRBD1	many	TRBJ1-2	CASSLRVSGTVFYTF	TGTGCCAGCAGTTTAAGAGTATCCGGGACAGTCTTTTACACCTTC
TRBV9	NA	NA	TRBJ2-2	CASRAGPTSGELFF	TGTGCCAGCCGGGCTGGGCCGACGTCCGGGGAGCTGTTTTTT
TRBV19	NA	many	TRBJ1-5	CASSPDRNQPQHF	TGTGCCAGTAGCCCCGACAGGAATCAGCCCCAGCATTTT
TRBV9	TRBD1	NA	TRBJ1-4	CASSPIQGRNEKLFF	TGTGCCAGCAGCCCAATACAGGGGAGGAATGAAAAACTGTTTTTT
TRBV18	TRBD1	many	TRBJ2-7	CASSPLDRGYEQYF	TGTGCCAGCTCACCACTGGACAGGGGCTACGAGCAGTACTTC
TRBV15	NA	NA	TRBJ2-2	CATSWMGLASNTGELFF	TGTGCCACCAGCTGGATGGGCCTGGCTAGTAACACCGGGGAGCTGTTTTTT
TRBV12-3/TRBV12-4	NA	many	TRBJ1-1	CASSSWGHQNTEAFF	TGTGCCAGCAGCTCCTGGGGGCATCAGAACACTGAAGCTTTCTTT
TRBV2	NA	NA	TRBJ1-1	CASSNLEGDTEAFF	TGTGCCAGCAGCAACTTAGAGGGGGACACTGAAGCTTTCTTT
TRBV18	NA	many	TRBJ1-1	CASSQAPVNTEAFF	TGTGCCAGCTCCCAAGCGCCGGTCAACACTGAAGCTTTCTTT
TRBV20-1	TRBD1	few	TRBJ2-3	CSAEEQGRTDTQYF	TGCAGTGCTGAAGAACAGGGGAGAACAGATACGCAGTATTTT
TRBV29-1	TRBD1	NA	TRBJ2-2	CSVEGSGQTNTGELFF	TGCAGCGTTGAGGGGTCGGGACAGACTAACACCGGGGAGCTGTTTTTT
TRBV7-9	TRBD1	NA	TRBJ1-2	CASSQPGQGSGYTF	TGTGCCAGCAGCCAACCGGGACAGGGGTCTGGCTACACCTTC
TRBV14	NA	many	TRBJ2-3	CASSQEQGNTQYF	TGTGCCAGCAGCCAAGAACAGGGTAATACGCAGTATTTT
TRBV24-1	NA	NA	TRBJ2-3	CATSDLRGTDTQYF	TGTGCCACCAGTGATTTGCGGGGCACAGATACGCAGTATTTT
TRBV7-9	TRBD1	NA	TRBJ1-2	CASSLGKGGHFYGYTF	TGTGCCAGCAGCTTAGGAAAAGGGGGCCACTTCTATGGCTACACCTTC
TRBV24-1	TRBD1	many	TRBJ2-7	CATSDPRQGVYEQYF	TGTGCCACCAGTGACCCCAGACAGGGGGTCTACGAGCAGTACTTC
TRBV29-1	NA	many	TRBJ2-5	CSVYLLGQRVQETQYF	TGCAGCGTCTATCTTCTAGGACAGAGGGTTCAAGAGACCCAGTACTTC
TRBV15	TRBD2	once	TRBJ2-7	CATSRRTSGMYEQYF	TGTGCCACCAGCAGAAGGACTAGCGGGATGTACGAGCAGTACTTC
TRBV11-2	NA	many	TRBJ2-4	CASSSLGLQNIQYF	TGTGCCAGCAGTTCGTTAGGGCTTCAAAACATTCAGTACTTC
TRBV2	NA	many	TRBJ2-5	CAGSVLAGQETQYF	TGTGCCGGCAGCGTACTGGCCGGCCAAGAGACCCAGTACTTC
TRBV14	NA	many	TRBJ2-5	CASSQDTSPSLETQYF	TGTGCCAGCAGCCAAGACACTAGTCCCTCACTTGAGACCCAGTACTTC
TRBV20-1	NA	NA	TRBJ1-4	CSARGGPDEKLFF	TGCAGTGCTAGGGGGGGGCCGGATGAAAAACTGTTTTTT
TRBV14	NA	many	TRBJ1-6	CASNQGTRNSPLHF	TGTGCCAGCAACCAGGGGACAAGGAATTCACCCCTCCACTTT
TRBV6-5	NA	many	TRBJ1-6	CASSILWRDTDYYNSPLHF	TGTGCCAGCAGTATACTTTGGCGGGACACGGACTACTATAATTCACCCCTCCACTTT
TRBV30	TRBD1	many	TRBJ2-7	CAWRGQGYEQYF	TGTGCCTGGAGGGGACAGGGCTACGAGCAGTACTTC
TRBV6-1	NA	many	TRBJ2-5	CASTLGPQETQYF	TGTGCCAGCACCTTGGGACCGCAAGAGACCCAGTACTTC
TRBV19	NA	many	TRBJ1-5	CASSIGTSNQPQHF	TGTGCCAGTAGTATAGGAACCAGCAATCAGCCCCAGCATTTT
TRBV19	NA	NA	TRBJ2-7	CASSPRNYMGLEQYF	TGTGCCAGTAGTCCCCGGAATTACATGGGGCTCGAGCAGTACTTC
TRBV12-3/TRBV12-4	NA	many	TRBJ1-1	CASSKSGTGNTEAFF	TGTGCCAGCAGCAAATCCGGGACGGGGAACACTGAAGCTTTCTTT
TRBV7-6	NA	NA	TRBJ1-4	CASSFGELGEKLFF	TGTGCCAGCAGCTTCGGGGAGCTCGGTGAAAAACTGTTTTTT
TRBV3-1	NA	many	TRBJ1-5	CASSQEQVNQPQHF	TGTGCCAGCAGCCAAGAGCAGGTCAATCAGCCCCAGCATTTT
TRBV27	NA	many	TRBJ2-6	CASSLSPDWGANVLTF	TGTGCCAGCAGTTTATCACCCGACTGGGGGGCCAACGTCCTGACTTTC
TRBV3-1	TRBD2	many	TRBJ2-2	CASSPGTSGTPGELFF	TGTGCCAGCAGTCCCGGGACTAGCGGGACCCCCGGGGAGCTGTTTTTT
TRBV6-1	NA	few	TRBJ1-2	CASSPGGQDYGYTF	TGTGCCAGCAGTCCTGGAGGGCAGGACTATGGCTACACCTTC
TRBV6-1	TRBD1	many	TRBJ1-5	CASTGGAITGNQPQHF	TGTGCCAGCACAGGGGGCGCAATAACAGGCAATCAGCCCCAGCATTTT
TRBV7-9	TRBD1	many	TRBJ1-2	CASSSDRAHYGYTF	TGTGCCAGCAGCTCGGACAGGGCCCACTATGGCTACACCTTC
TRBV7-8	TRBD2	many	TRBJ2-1	CASSLTSGPSNEQFF	TGTGCCAGCAGCCTGACTAGCGGTCCCTCTAATGAGCAGTTCTTC
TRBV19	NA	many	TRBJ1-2	CASSMWGAYGYTF	TGTGCCAGTAGTATGTGGGGGGCCTATGGCTACACCTTC
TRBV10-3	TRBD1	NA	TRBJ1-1	CAISPAGQGNLNTEAFF	TGTGCCATCAGTCCCGCGGGACAGGGAAATCTAAACACTGAAGCTTTCTTT
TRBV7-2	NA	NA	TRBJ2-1	CASSDGTSHEQFF	TGTGCCAGCAGCGATGGGACTTCCCATGAGCAGTTCTTC
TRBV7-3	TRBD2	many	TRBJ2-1	CASSLGPAGVENEQFF	TGTGCCAGCAGCTTGGGGCCGGCGGGAGTGGAGAATGAGCAGTTCTTC
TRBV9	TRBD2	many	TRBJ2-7	CASSDSGMGEQYF	TGTGCCAGCAGCGATAGCGGGATGGGCGAGCAGTACTTC
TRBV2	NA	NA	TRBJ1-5	CASGSIQGHQPQHF	TGTGCCAGCGGAAGTATACAGGGACACCAGCCCCAGCATTTT
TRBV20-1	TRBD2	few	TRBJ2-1	CSAGAGLAGVNTEQFF	TGCAGTGCTGGTGCGGGACTAGCGGGAGTAAATACTGAGCAGTTCTTC
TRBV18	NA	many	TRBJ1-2	CASSPRTEGYTF	TGTGCCAGCTCACCACGAACAGAAGGCTACACCTTC
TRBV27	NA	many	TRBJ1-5	CASSLNGANQPQHF	TGTGCCAGCAGTCTTAACGGGGCCAATCAGCCCCAGCATTTT
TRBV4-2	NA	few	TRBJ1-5	CASSQGQRDRQPQHF	TGTGCCAGCAGCCAAGGGCAAAGGGATAGACAGCCCCAGCATTTT
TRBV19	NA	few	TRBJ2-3	CASSIGGDRSTDTQYF	TGTGCCAGTAGTATAGGGGGGGACAGAAGCACAGATACGCAGTATTTT
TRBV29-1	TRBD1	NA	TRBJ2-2	CSVPGQLNTGELFF	TGCAGCGTCCCGGGACAGCTTAACACCGGGGAGCTGTTTTTT
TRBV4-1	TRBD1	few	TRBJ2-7	CASSRAGQGKIDEQYF	TGCGCCAGCAGCCGAGCGGGACAGGGGAAAATTGACGAGCAGTACTTC
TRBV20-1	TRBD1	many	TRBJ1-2	CSATGTGGANYGYTF	TGCAGTGCTACGGGGACAGGGGGCGCCAACTATGGCTACACCTTC
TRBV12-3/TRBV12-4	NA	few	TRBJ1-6	CASSFADFSPLHF	TGTGCCAGCAGTTTCGCGGATTTTTCACCCCTCCACTTT